The 10 T cell receptor beta chains given below trace back to one sample, sequenced in a study of T cell clones after liver transplantation. Generated by immunoSEQ multiplex PCR, the TCRdb table keeps only in-frame clones and is missing some. The sample carries 4,500 to 6,500 clones, around 29% recorded once. Sequencing of dividing CFSE-low cells from the MLR defined alloreactive TCRbeta sequences. No antigen is known for these receptors. The sample taken for sequencing was CD4+ T cells from cultured PBMCs. The receptors shown here come from a human patient who received a liver transplant. Some T cells may be graft donor cells.

In this sample, this clone turned up a few times. Here the CDR3 reads CASSQLAGATDTQYF. Written as DNA, the CDR3 is TGTGCCAGCTCACAACTAGCGGGGGCCACAGATACGCAGTATTTT. The genes are TRBV18 and TRBJ2-3, with 11 bases that match TRBD2. The CDR3 sequence is 15 residues long. Trimming at V came to 4 bases and at J to 2 bases, leaving 2 bases not matched to a gene. From germline, CDR1 is KGHSH and CDR2 LQKENI.

This sequence joins TRBV7-2 and TRBJ2-5; 9 bases fit TRBD2. The CDR3 totals 16 residues. V shed 4 bases, J shed 4 bases, and the junction held 10 bases outside the gene matches. Germline assignment: CDR1 SGHTA and CDR2 FQGNSA. CDR3 residues: CASSYSGLAFSETQYF. The CDR3 coding sequence is TGTGCCAGCAGCTACTCGGGACTAGCATTTTCAGAGACCCAGTACTTC.

About this clone: This sample includes further DNA sequences coding for the same CDR3. The CDR3 is CASSFGGGAGFRETQYF. The CDR3 DNA reads TGTGCCAGCAGTTTCGGCGGGGGGGCGGGCTTCCGAGAGACCCAGTACTTC. The chain is built from TRBV28 and TRBJ2-5; TRBD2 aligns across 9 bases. Germline loops: CDR1 MDHEN, CDR2 SYDVKM. The V segment lost 3 bases and the J segment 4 bases; nucleotides outside the gene matches: 12. The CDR3 length is 17 residues.

The table lists this clone with a few counts. This rearrangement joins TRBV19 to TRBJ1-2; no clear D gene. CDR3 length equals 14 residues. V shed 5 bases and J shed 3 bases, with 13 bases lying between them. Per germline, CDR1 LNHDA and CDR2 SQIVND (reference sequence). The CDR3 reads CASSPRPGYYGYTF. CDR3 nucleotide sequence: TGTGCCAGTAGTCCCCGGCCCGGGTACTATGGCTACACCTTC. Based on the CDR3 plus reference TRBV19 and TRBJ1-2, the full variable domain is DGGITQSPKYLFRKEGQNVTLSCEQNLNHDAMYWYRQDPGQGLRLIYYSQIVNDFQKGDIAEGYSVSREKKESFPLTVTSAQKNPTAFYLCASSPRPGYYGYTFGSGTRLTVV.

The V and J genes are TRBV23-1 and TRBJ2-1; D not resolved. TRBV23-1 is marked as an open reading frame, function uncertain. CDR3 length equals 15 residues. V dropped 0 bases and J dropped 5 bases, with 11 bases sitting between them. CDR3 coding DNA: TGCGCCAGCAGTCAATCGCCCTGCGTTCACAATGAGCAGTTCTTC. This encodes CASSQSPCVHNEQFF.

CDR3: CASSLLGTEAFF. CDR3 DNA sequence: TGTGCCAGCAGCTTGTTAGGTACTGAAGCTTTCTTT. V is TRBV5-6 and J is TRBJ1-1; D gene ambiguous. Looked up from germline, CDR1 is SGHDT and CDR2 is YYEEEE. CDR3 size: 12 residues. V was trimmed by 1 base and J by 5 bases, leaving 6 bases between them.

The J gene is TRBJ2-7, the V gene TRBV7-9; a possible D gene is TRBD2 (5 bases). V was trimmed by 3 bases and J by 7 bases, leaving 10 bases between them. The CDR3 is made up of 12 amino acids. Germline CDR1 is SEHNR and CDR2 is FQNEAQ (reference sequence). The CDR3 DNA sequence: TGTGCCAGCAGCTTCGACTACCGTGAGCAGTACGTC. Encoded protein: CASSFDYREQYV.

The gene calls are TRBV21-1 and TRBJ2-7; the table calls TRBD2, which could not be checked here. TRBV21-1 is designated a pseudogene. The CDR3 totals 18 residues. CDR3 amino acids: CASSKGPCGGGPSYEQYV. The CDR3 DNA reads TGTGCCAGCAGCAAAGGACCCTGTGGGGGAGGGCCTTCCTACGAGCAGTACGTC.

The chain recombines TRBV5-1 with TRBJ1-2; 10 positions match TRBD1. This CDR3 region has 14 residues. With 4 bases clipped from V and 11 bases from J, the junction kept 11 bases outside the gene matches. The germline V gene encodes CDR1 SGHRS and CDR2 YFSETQ. CDR3 sequence (DNA): TGCGCCAGCAGCCCGACAGGGGGCCAAAACGGGTACACCTTC. Protein sequence: CASSPTGGQNGYTF. The full variable domain, its missing parts supplied by reference TRBV5-1 and TRBJ1-2, is KAGVTQTPRYLIKTRGQQVTLSCSPISGHRSVSWYQQTPGQGLQFLFEYFSETQRNKGNFPGRFSGRQFSNSRSEMNVSTLELGDSALYLCASSPTGGQNGYTFGSGTRLTVV.

This clone is categorized as medium-sized. The chain joins TRBV2 to TRBJ1-2; D may be TRBD1 (5 bases). Germline V gene lookup returns CDR1 SNHLY and CDR2 FYNNEI. Trimming stripped 7 bases from V and 7 bases from J, with 13 bases between. The CDR3 consists of 12 residues. The CDR3 reads CASTREGTGYTF. The CDR3 nucleotides read TGTGCCAGCACCAGAGAGGGGACTGGCTACACCTTC.